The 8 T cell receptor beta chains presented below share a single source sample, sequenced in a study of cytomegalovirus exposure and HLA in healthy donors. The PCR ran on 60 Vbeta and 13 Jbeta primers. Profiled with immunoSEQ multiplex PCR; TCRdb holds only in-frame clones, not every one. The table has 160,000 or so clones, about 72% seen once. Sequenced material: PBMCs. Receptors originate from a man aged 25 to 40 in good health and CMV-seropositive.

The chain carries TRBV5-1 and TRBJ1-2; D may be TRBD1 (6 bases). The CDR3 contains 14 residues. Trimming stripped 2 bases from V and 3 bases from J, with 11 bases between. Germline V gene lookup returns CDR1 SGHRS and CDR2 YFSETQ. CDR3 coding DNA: TGCGCCAGCAGCTTTGATGGGGGCGACTATGGCTACACCTTC. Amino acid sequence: CASSFDGGDYGYTF.

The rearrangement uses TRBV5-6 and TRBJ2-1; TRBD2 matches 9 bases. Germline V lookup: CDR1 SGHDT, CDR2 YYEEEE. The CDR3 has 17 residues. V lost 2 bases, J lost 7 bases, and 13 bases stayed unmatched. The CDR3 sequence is CASSFGGASGAGNEQFF. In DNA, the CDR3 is TGTGCCAGCAGCTTTGGTGGAGCTAGCGGGGCTGGTAATGAGCAGTTCTTC.

CDR3 residues: CASKVELNTEAFF. The CDR3 DNA reads TGCGCCAGCAAAGTGGAGCTGAACACTGAAGCTTTCTTT. The chain recombines TRBV10-2 with TRBJ1-1; no clear D. The V end lost 7 bases, the J end lost 0 bases, and 9 bases lay between the germline ends. The CDR3 is 13 amino acids. CDR1 is WSHSY and CDR2 is SAAADI in the germline V gene.

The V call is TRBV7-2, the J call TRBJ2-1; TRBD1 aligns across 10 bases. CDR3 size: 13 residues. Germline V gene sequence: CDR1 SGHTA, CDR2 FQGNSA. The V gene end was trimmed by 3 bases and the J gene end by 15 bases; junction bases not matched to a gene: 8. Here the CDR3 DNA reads TGTGCCAGCAGCTTCTGGGACAGGGGTTCGGGGTTCTTC. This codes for CASSFWDRGSGFF.

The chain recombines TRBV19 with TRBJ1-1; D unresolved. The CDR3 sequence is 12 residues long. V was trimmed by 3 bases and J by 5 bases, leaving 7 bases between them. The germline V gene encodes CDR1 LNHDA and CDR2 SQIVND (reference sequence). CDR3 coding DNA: TGTGCCAGTAGTATCGGGGAAACTGAAGCTTTCTTT. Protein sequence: CASSIGETEAFF.

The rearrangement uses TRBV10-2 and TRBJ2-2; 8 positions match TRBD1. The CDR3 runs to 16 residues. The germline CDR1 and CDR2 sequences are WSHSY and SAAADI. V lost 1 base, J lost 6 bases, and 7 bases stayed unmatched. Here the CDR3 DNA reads TGCGCCAGCAGTGAGTGGACAGGGAGGATGGCCGGGGAGCTGTTTTTT. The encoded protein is CASSEWTGRMAGELFF.

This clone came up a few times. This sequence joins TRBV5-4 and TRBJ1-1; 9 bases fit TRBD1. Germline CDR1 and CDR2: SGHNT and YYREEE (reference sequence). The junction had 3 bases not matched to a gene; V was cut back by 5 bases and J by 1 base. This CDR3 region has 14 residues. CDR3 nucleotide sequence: TGTGCCAGCAGAACAGGGGGCGCGAACACTGAAGCTTTCTTT. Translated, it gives CASRTGGANTEAFF.

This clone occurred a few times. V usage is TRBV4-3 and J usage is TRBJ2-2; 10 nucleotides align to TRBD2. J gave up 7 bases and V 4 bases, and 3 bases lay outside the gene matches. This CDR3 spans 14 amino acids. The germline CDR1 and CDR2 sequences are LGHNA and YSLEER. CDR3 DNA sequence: TGCGCCAGCAGCCCGAGGACTAGCGGCGGGGAGCTGTTTTTT. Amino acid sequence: CASSPRTSGGELFF.